This entry lists 20 T cell receptor beta chains sequenced from one sample in a study of cytomegalovirus exposure and HLA in healthy donors. The method was immunoSEQ multiplex PCR; TCRdb's version includes in-frame clones alone and lacks a portion of them. The table has approximately 210,000 clones, about 82% seen once. The sample consisted of PBMCs. The source of these receptors is a woman younger than 35 in good health and CMV-seronegative.

The rearrangement links TRBV19 to TRBJ1-6; a possible D gene is TRBD1 (6 bases). V was cut by 7 bases and J by 10 bases, with 20 bases left in between. Germline V CDR1 and CDR2: LNHDA, SQIVND (reference sequence). This CDR3 has 15 amino acids. The CDR3 sequence: CASTISGVLESPLHF. The CDR3 coding sequence is TGTGCCAGTACCATATCAGGGGTTTTAGAGTCACCCCTCCACTTT.

V usage is TRBV2 and J usage is TRBJ1-2; 9 bases are shared with TRBD1. Germline lookup yields CDR1 SNHLY and CDR2 FYNNEI. CDR3 length: 13 amino acids. The V and J ends lost 8 bases and 2 bases, in that order; junction bases with no gene match: 3. CDR3 loop: CASRDRVNYGYTF. As DNA, the CDR3 is TGTGCCAGCCGGGACAGGGTAAACTATGGCTACACCTTC.

V and J are TRBV5-1 and TRBJ1-5; TRBD1 might be the D (6 bases). V dropped 0 bases and J dropped 1 base, with 20 bases sitting between them. The CDR3 has 19 amino acids. Germline V lookup: CDR1 SGHRS, CDR2 YFSETQ. The CDR3 here is CASSLAGTHSRESNQPQHF. DNA for the CDR3: TGCGCCAGCAGCTTGGCCGGGACACACAGCCGAGAAAGCAATCAGCCCCAGCATTTT.

The chain joins TRBV20-1 to TRBJ2-1; D is possibly TRBD1 (5 bases). Looked up from germline, CDR1 is DFQATT and CDR2 is SNEGSKA (reference sequence). V lost 3 bases and J 6 bases, leaving 6 bases between the germline ends. There are 11 residues in the CDR3. As DNA, the CDR3 is TGCAGTGCTAGTAGGGGCAATGAGCAGTTCTTC. As protein: CSASRGNEQFF.

This rearrangement joins TRBV27 to TRBJ1-1, with D tentatively TRBD1 (5 bases). V was clipped by 0 bases and J by 5 bases, with 7 bases between them. This CDR3 has 13 residues. Looked up from germline, CDR1 is MNHEY and CDR2 is SMNVEV (reference sequence). CDR3 DNA sequence: TGTGCCAGCAGTTTATCGGCAGGGACTGAAGCTTTCTTT. It encodes CASSLSAGTEAFF.

This rearrangement joins TRBV29-1 to TRBJ2-3; the D gene is possibly TRBD1 (5 bases). Looked up from germline, CDR1 is SQVTM and CDR2 is ANQGSEA. The length of the CDR3 is 12 residues. Trimming removed 8 bases at V and 5 bases at J, with 14 bases between. The CDR3 nucleotides read TGCAGCTCTGCAGGGAATATAGATACGCAGTATTTT. Translated, it gives CSSAGNIDTQYF.

The chain uses TRBV5-1 and TRBJ2-7; perhaps TRBD2 as D (6 bases). Looked up from germline, CDR1 is SGHRS and CDR2 is YFSETQ. The CDR3 loop spans 14 amino acids. Trimming shortened V by 0 bases and J by 6 bases, and 13 bases separated the two germline ends. The CDR3 DNA reads as TGCGCCAGCAGCTTGGGGTCGGGGGTCGGCGAGCAGTACTTC. It translates to CASSLGSGVGEQYF.

This clone showed up just a few times. J is TRBJ1-6 and V is TRBV2, with 10 bases that match TRBD1. After removal of 9 bases from V and 4 bases from J, the junction contained 3 bases not matched to a gene. Per germline, CDR1 SNHLY and CDR2 FYNNEI. CDR3 size: 14 residues. CDR3 sequence: CASWDRGYNSPLHF. CDR3 DNA: TGTGCCAGTTGGGACAGGGGATATAATTCACCCCTCCACTTT.

This clone was detected ten times or more. Other DNA sequences from this sample encode an identical CDR3 as well. In DNA form, the CDR3 reads TGTGCCAGCAGCAGACTAGCGGGGGGCACAGATACGCAGTATTTT. It yields the protein CASSRLAGGTDTQYF. The rearrangement joins TRBV6-4 to TRBJ2-3; 12 nucleotides line up with TRBD2. Germline-derived CDR1 and CDR2 are MRHNA and SNTAGT. The CDR3 runs to 15 residues. The V and J ends lost 6 bases and 1 base, in that order; junction bases with no gene match: 2.

CDR3 in amino acids: CAISHRDTNYGYTF. CDR3 sequence (DNA): TGTGCCATCAGTCACCGGGACACTAACTATGGCTACACCTTC. J is TRBJ1-2 and V is TRBV10-3, with a tentative D call TRBD1 (6 bases). Germline V lookup: CDR1 ENHRY, CDR2 SYGVKD. The CDR3 sequence is 14 residues long. V was shortened by 5 bases and J by 0 bases, with 10 bases between the two germline ends.

CDR3 in amino acids: CAISGTKTSYEQYF. In nucleotides, the CDR3 is TGTGCCATCAGCGGGACAAAGACCTCCTACGAGCAGTACTTC. This chain uses TRBV10-3 with TRBJ2-7; D is perhaps TRBD1 (6 bases). The ends were cut back, 6 bases at V and 0 bases at J, with 12 bases in the middle. This CDR3 region has 14 residues. Germline V CDR1 and CDR2: ENHRY, SYGVKD.

The chain couples TRBV5-1 to TRBJ2-7; D is unclear. The CDR3 spans 15 residues. Trimming took 0 bases from V and 0 from J, leaving 10 bases between them. Germline V CDR1 and CDR2: SGHRS, YFSETQ. The DNA of the CDR3 is TGCGCCAGCAGCTTGGGGGCAGAGAACTCCTACGAGCAGTACTTC. Translation gives CASSLGAENSYEQYF.

V is TRBV9 and J is TRBJ2-3; the match to TRBD1 covers 10 bases. Germline-derived CDR1 and CDR2 are SGDLS and YYNGEE. This CDR3 region has 16 residues. J gave up 3 bases and V 0 bases, and 4 bases lay outside the gene matches. Here the CDR3 DNA reads TGTGCCAGCAGCGTAGTGGGACAGGGGAAGACAGATACGCAGTATTTT. It encodes CASSVVGQGKTDTQYF.

J is TRBJ2-3 and V is TRBV19; TRBD2 matches 9 bases. This CDR3 has 15 amino acids. Trimming cost V 3 bases and J 6 bases; bases outside gene matches: 7. Germline V gene sequence: CDR1 LNHDA, CDR2 SQIVND (reference sequence). The CDR3 DNA reads as TGTGCCAGTAGTATGTACAGCGGGGGGAAGGATACGCAGTATTTT. It is translated as CASSMYSGGKDTQYF.

The V gene is TRBV6-6, the J gene TRBJ2-1; a weak D match, TRBD1 (6 bases). Trimming stripped 1 base from V and 5 bases from J, with 12 bases between. Germline CDR1 is MNHNY and CDR2 is SVGAGI (reference sequence). The CDR3 consists of 15 residues. DNA of the CDR3: TGTGCCAGCAGTTACTACAGGGACAAGAACAATGAGCAGTTCTTC. Protein sequence: CASSYYRDKNNEQFF.

The chain has TRBV5-8 and TRBJ1-2; 9 bases map to TRBD1. V lost 4 bases to trimming and J lost 4 bases; unmatched junction nucleotides: 8. This CDR3 has 15 residues. Germline CDR1 is SGHTS and CDR2 is YDEGEE. CDR3 in amino acids: CASSDTGGIRYGYTF. The DNA of the CDR3 is TGTGCCAGCAGCGATACAGGGGGCATTCGCTATGGCTACACCTTC.

This clone was counted between two and nine times. The genes are TRBV6-4 and TRBJ1-2; perhaps TRBD1 as D (5 bases). CDR3 length: 14 amino acids. The germline V gene has CDR1 MRHNA and CDR2 SNTAGT. V lost 7 bases, J lost 7 bases, and 19 bases lay in between. The CDR3 loop is CASKKPQGNGGYTF. The CDR3 DNA reads TGTGCCAGCAAAAAACCCCAGGGCAACGGTGGCTACACCTTC.

The J gene is TRBJ2-2, the V gene TRBV2; 10 nucleotides match TRBD1. Trimming at V came to 6 bases and at J to 4 bases, leaving 17 bases not matched to a gene. Germline CDR1 and CDR2: SNHLY and FYNNEI. The CDR3 runs to 19 residues. CDR3 in amino acids: CASRGMSTGGLSSTGELFF. DNA of the CDR3: TGTGCCAGCAGAGGGATGTCGACAGGGGGCTTATCGTCCACCGGGGAGCTGTTTTTT.

The gene calls are TRBV7-6 and TRBJ2-3; 8 nucleotides align to TRBD2. The V gene end was trimmed by 5 bases and the J gene end by 0 bases; junction bases not matched to a gene: 7. Germline V gene data show CDR1 as SGHVS and CDR2 as FNYEAQ. CDR3 length: 16 amino acids. The CDR3 reads CASSPVAGLSTDTQYF. The CDR3 DNA reads TGTGCCAGCAGCCCCGTAGCGGGGCTCAGCACAGATACGCAGTATTTT. Variable domain in full (rest from reference TRBV7-6 and TRBJ2-3): GAGVSQSPRYKVTKRGQDVALRCDPISGHVSLYWYRQALGQGPEFLTYFNYEAQQDKSGLPNDRFSAERPEGSISTLTIQRTEQRDSAMYRCASSPVAGLSTDTQYFGPGTRLTVL.

The chain uses TRBV27 and TRBJ1-2; no clear D gene. Between the trimmed V and J ends, which lost 5 bases and 2 bases, there was a span of 9 bases. This CDR3 is 13 amino acids long. Germline V gives CDR1 MNHEY, CDR2 SMNVEV (reference sequence). The CDR3 is CASSPEWNYGYTF. CDR3 DNA: TGTGCCAGCAGTCCGGAGTGGAACTATGGCTACACCTTC.